This TCR beta chain was captured in a study of blood T cell repertoires in COVID-19. Study context: Sites across the United States, Italy and Spain contributed samples from acute and convalescent COVID-19.

The age range of participants was about 18 to 90 years, with residence in more than 20 US areas. Recovered participants had two consecutive negative NP/OP PCR tests, healthcare professional clearance, or symptom resolution. Data came from immunoSEQ multiplex PCR; TCRdb stores just in-frame clones and leaves some out. The top ten hold 10% of the sample, which has fewer than 400,000 clones, around nine tenths seen once. Per germline, CDR1 LNHDA and CDR2 SQIVND (reference sequence). This CDR3 comprises 13 residues. V was cut by 3 bases and J by 5 bases, with 10 bases left in between. This chain links TRBV19 with TRBJ1-2; D is possibly TRBD1 (5 bases). The sample consisted of PBMCs or T cells enriched from blood (not recorded which). The receptor was derived from a woman between 45 and 65 years old who had recovered from COVID-19. The CDR3 is CASSMGQAYGYTF. CDR3 nucleotide sequence: TGTGCCAGTAGTATGGGGCAGGCGTATGGCTACACCTTC.